A selection of T cell receptor beta chains follows, all from one sample in a study of shared clonotypes between healthy human individuals. The method was immunoSEQ multiplex PCR; TCRdb's version includes in-frame clones alone and lacks a portion of them. The sample consists of fewer than 1.4 million clones, roughly 74% of them appearing once. The sample taken for sequencing was memory CD4+ T cells from PBMCs. The receptors originated from a man younger than 35 in good health. Some clones in this sample may be carry-over from other donors' samples. Both conserved end residues are part of each CDR3. A D gene is named only where the DNA matches it firmly. Clone size is shown for a subset of rows, as once, few, many or a class of expanded clone.

V,D,size,J,DNA,CDR3
TRBV18,NA,NA,TRBJ1-5,TGTGCCAGCTCAACCTCTGGTTATAGCAATCAGCCCCAGCATTTT,CASSTSGYSNQPQHF
TRBV7-3,TRBD2,NA,TRBJ2-5,TGTGCCAGCAGCCGCGGACTAGCGGGAAACCCAGAGACCCAGTACTTC,CASSRGLAGNPETQYF
TRBV28,NA,NA,TRBJ1-1,TGTGCCAGCCAAGGGGACACACAAGAAGCTTTCTTT,CASQGDTQEAFF
TRBV28,NA,few,TRBJ1-5,TGTGCCAGCAGTCGGAGGGTTGGCAATCAGCCCCAGCATTTT,CASSRRVGNQPQHF
TRBV9,NA,once,TRBJ1-5,TGTGCCAGCAGCGTAGAGGAAGGGCAGCCCCAGCATTTT,CASSVEEGQPQHF
TRBV5-6,TRBD1,NA,TRBJ2-2,TGTGCCAGCAGCCCTACCGAACCCGGGACAGGGGCCGGGGAGCTGTTTTTT,CASSPTEPGTGAGELFF
TRBV7-2,TRBD1,NA,TRBJ2-5,TGTGCCAGCAGCTCCGGACAGGGGATGGAGACCCAGTACTTC,CASSSGQGMETQYF
TRBV29-1,NA,NA,TRBJ1-1,TGCAGCGTTTTGACAGGCCTGAACACTGAAGCTTTCTTT,CSVLTGLNTEAFF
TRBV5-4,NA,once,TRBJ2-4,TGTGCCAGCAGCCCGAGTGGGGGCAAAAACATTCAGTACTTC,CASSPSGGKNIQYF
TRBV29-1,NA,few,TRBJ1-2,TGCAGCGTTGAAAACGTGGGGTGGTATGGCTACACCTTC,CSVENVGWYGYTF
TRBV4-2,NA,NA,TRBJ2-2,TGTGCCAGCAGCCAGCGGGCGGACACCGGGGAGCTGTTTTTT,CASSQRADTGELFF
TRBV5-6,NA,NA,TRBJ1-5,TGTGCCAGCAGCTTTTTTGGTAGCAATCAGCCCCAGCATTTT,CASSFFGSNQPQHF
TRBV5-4,TRBD2,NA,TRBJ2-1,TGCGCCAGCAGCCGACTAGCGGGGTTGTCCTACAATGAGCAGTTCTTC,CASSRLAGLSYNEQFF
TRBV14,TRBD2,NA,TRBJ2-1,TGTGCCAGCAGCCCGGGAGGGCAATACAATGAGCAGTTCTTC,CASSPGGQYNEQFF
TRBV5-4,TRBD2,NA,TRBJ2-1,TGTGCCAGCAGCTTAATTTTGGGACTATCCGCCTACAATGAGCAGTTCTTC,CASSLILGLSAYNEQFF
TRBV2,NA,NA,TRBJ2-3,TGTGCCAGCAGCCGAAGGGTTGATACGCAGTATTTT,CASSRRVDTQYF
TRBV28,NA,NA,TRBJ2-5,TGTGCCAGCAGTACCTGGGAGACCCAGTACTTC,CASSTWETQYF
TRBV29-1,NA,NA,TRBJ2-1,TGCAGCGTTGATGGGGTTAGCAATGAGCAGTTCTTC,CSVDGVSNEQFF
TRBV29-1,NA,NA,TRBJ2-5,TGCAGCGTTGAAGTTGTCTTCGGAGAGACCCAGTACTTC,CSVEVVFGETQYF
TRBV5-4,TRBD1,once,TRBJ1-6,TGTGCCAGCAGCCCGGGCGGGACAGTTAATTCACCCCTCCACTTT,CASSPGGTVNSPLHF
TRBV19,NA,NA,TRBJ2-2,TGTGCCAGTAGTATCCCCGGGCTGGTCGGGGAGCTGTTTTTT,CASSIPGLVGELFF
TRBV27,NA,NA,TRBJ1-2,TGTGCCAGCAGCTATACCGTCCAGGGGAACTATGGCTACACCTTC,CASSYTVQGNYGYTF
TRBV28,TRBD1,NA,TRBJ2-5,TGTGCCAGCAGTTTCCCTCTGCGGGGACAGGGTAGGGAGACCCAGTACTTC,CASSFPLRGQGRETQYF
TRBV9,NA,NA,TRBJ2-1,TGTGCCAGCAGCGTAGCGTCCAGAAAGTTCAATGAGCAGTTCTTC,CASSVASRKFNEQFF
TRBV29-1,NA,NA,TRBJ1-1,TGCAGCGTTGAAGATGAATCAGGGAACACTGAAGCTTTCTTT,CSVEDESGNTEAFF
TRBV19,NA,NA,TRBJ2-7,TGTGCCAGTAGTATTCTTCGAGGGGAGCAGTACTTC,CASSILRGEQYF
TRBV18,TRBD2,NA,TRBJ2-7,TGTGCCAGCTCTCCACTCCGTCCAGACAGGGTGATAGCGGGGGCCTACGAGCAGTACTTC,CASSPLRPDRVIAGAYEQYF
TRBV19,NA,NA,TRBJ2-7,TGTGCCAGTTCTCCTACGTACAGGGCCCCCTACGAGCAGTACTTC,CASSPTYRAPYEQYF
TRBV5-1,NA,NA,TRBJ2-1,TGCGCCAGCACCCGGGTGGAGGGGAGCTCCTACAATGAGCAGTTCTTC,CASTRVEGSSYNEQFF
TRBV7-9,TRBD1,NA,TRBJ2-1,TGTGCCAGCAGCTTAATTGACAGGGGGGTCTACAATGAGCAGTTCTTC,CASSLIDRGVYNEQFF
TRBV5-8,NA,NA,TRBJ1-5,TGTGCCAGCAGCTTGGGTAGAATGCCGGGGTTAGAGCCCCAGCATTTT,CASSLGRMPGLEPQHF
TRBV27,NA,NA,TRBJ2-7,TGTGCCAGCAGTTTATCGAGGCCTAGGAGCTCCTACGAGCAGTACTTC,CASSLSRPRSSYEQYF
TRBV28,TRBD1,NA,TRBJ2-3,TGTGCCAGCAGACACCGGGACAGGGATTTGGATACGCAGTATTTT,CASRHRDRDLDTQYF
TRBV28,NA,few,TRBJ2-2,TGTGCCAGCAGTTTATTGGCATCCAGGGAGCTGTTTTTT,CASSLLASRELFF
TRBV18,NA,NA,TRBJ2-4,TGTGCCAGCTCCCTCAGGGGCCCTCCGACACAGTACTTC,CASSLRGPPTQYF
TRBV28,TRBD2,NA,TRBJ2-7,TGTGCCAGCAGTTTAGAGGATTGGAGGACTAGCGGGGTTCACGAGCAGTACTTC,CASSLEDWRTSGVHEQYF
TRBV9,TRBD1,once,TRBJ1-5,TGTGCCAGCAGCGCGGGACAGGGCTTGGGTAGCAATCAGCCCCAGCATTTT,CASSAGQGLGSNQPQHF
TRBV7-3,TRBD1,NA,TRBJ2-3,TGTGCCAGCAGCTTAAGCTCAGGGGGAGATACGCAGTATTTT,CASSLSSGGDTQYF
TRBV7-9,NA,NA,TRBJ1-2,TGTGCCAGCAGCAGCGGACCTGGCTACACCTTC,CASSSGPGYTF
TRBV6-6,NA,NA,TRBJ1-4,TGTGCCAGCAGGACTTTATGGATCCCCGAAAAACTGTTTTTT,CASRTLWIPEKLFF
TRBV28,NA,NA,TRBJ2-7,TGTGCCAGCAGTTTCCGGACTGAGCAGTACTTC,CASSFRTEQYF
TRBV20-1,TRBD1,few,TRBJ1-1,TGCAGTGCTAAGGGACAGGAAGCTTTCTTT,CSAKGQEAFF
TRBV18,NA,many,TRBJ1-3,TGTGCCAGCTCACCACTCGCCGCCGGCCTCTCTGGAAACACCATATATTTT,CASSPLAAGLSGNTIYF
TRBV4-3,TRBD2,NA,TRBJ2-7,TGCGCCAGCAGCCAAGAAGTGGCGCTAGCGGGGGTGAGGTACGAGCAGTACTTC,CASSQEVALAGVRYEQYF
TRBV6-1,TRBD1,NA,TRBJ1-1,TGTGCCAGCAGTGGAGGGACAGGGCGCACTGAAGCTTTCTTT,CASSGGTGRTEAFF
TRBV9,NA,NA,TRBJ2-5,TGTGCCAGCAGCGTAGGTGGCAGCGTCTTATTTGAAGAGACCCAGTACTTC,CASSVGGSVLFEETQYF